This TCR beta chain was found in a study of T-cell reconstitution after alpha-beta-depleted transplantation in children. The study, taken as a whole, reports: Approximately two months post-transplant, alpha-beta T cells reportedly originated from several hundred expanded graft clones. Surviving recipient T cells and thymic progenitors accounted for the high day-60 TCRbeta diversity observed in some patients.

This clonotype was observed many times. Its antigen is still unknown. CDR1 is MGHRA and CDR2 is YSYEKL in the germline V gene. J was trimmed by 6 bases and V by 4 bases; bases with no gene match: 3. The CDR3 loop spans 14 amino acids. Unique molecular identifiers were used to barcode this TCRbeta library. TCRdb analysed the PCR reads with MiXCR anew, one entry per CDR3 protein. The sample records approximately 500,000 distinct CDR3 sequences, about 10% being singletons. V and J are TRBV4-1 and TRBJ2-1, with TRBD2 matching 10 bases. Sequencing used PBMCs, obtained before TCRalphabeta/CD19-depleted stem cell transplant. The source is a child aged 2-15 years with inherited bone marrow failure, due to receive a stem cell transplant. This chain's CDR3 is CASSRASGGNEQFF. The DNA for the CDR3 is TGCGCCAGCAGCCGCGCTAGCGGGGGCAATGAGCAGTTCTTC.